This TCR beta chain was recovered during a study of patients and donors after allogeneic stem cell transplantation. TCRdb itself ran the RT-PCR reads through MiXCR, one entry per CDR3 protein. Among about 160,000 distinct CDR3 sequences listed, 24% were seen once. The CDR3 loop spans 16 amino acids. Germline V lookup: CDR1 LGHNA, CDR2 YSLEER. The V end was cut by 0 bases, the J end by 2 bases, with 12 bases between. The chain is built from TRBV4-3 and TRBJ2-3; D might be TRBD2 (6 bases). This receptor was identified in a human donor who was either an allogeneic HSCT recipient or a stem cell or donor lymphocyte infusion donor (not recorded which). It is not recorded whose cells these are; they may come from a transplant donor. The sample was blood, either unsorted or a sorted T cell fraction (not recorded which). The chain's CDR3 is CASSQDPGLHTDTQYF. CDR3 in DNA: TGCGCCAGCAGCCAAGATCCGGGACTCCACACAGATACGCAGTATTTT.